This entry features one TCR beta chain sequence. What this receptor recognizes is not known. No per-base quality is available; no much larger clone lies one base away. These data originate in a study of blood T cell repertoires in COVID-19 (dated by TCRdb to the early 2020s). About the full investigation: The collaborator samples originated in the United States, Italy and Spain and spanned the acute and convalescent phases of COVID-19. The prospective study material was composed of cDNA or gDNA derived from T cells, B-cell-depleted T cells, or PBMCs. Subjects who had been exposed to COVID-19, were actively infected with it, or had recovered from it provided the deeply sampled blood TCRbeta repertoires that made up the dataset. The repertoires were released in a freely available public database intended as a resource for research on the immune response to SARS-CoV-2. Samples were obtained from the ongoing ImmuneRACE study (first 160 participants) and from about 1,300 subjects provided by 6 global collaborators. Nearly every sample came with metadata listing a de-identified subject ID, COVID-19 status, age in years and sex. HLA class I and class II types, where available, came from metadata supplied by the sample provider rather than from assay-based typing. Overall results and qualifications from the work: The quantity of clinical and demographic metadata differed by source and by participant and was supplied without curation.

TCRbeta CDR3 regions were amplified from genomic DNA by means of the immunoSEQ Assay, a bias-controlled multiplex PCR. As for how the authors treated the data: The number of nucleated cells in each sample was estimated from the amplification of reference gene primers within the assay. To quantify the absolute abundance of each unique TCRbeta CDR3 rearrangement, sequence reads were collapsed and filtered. For each sample, productive Simpson clonality was calculated as the square root of Simpson's diversity index over productive rearrangements. Not all clones reach the TCRdb copy of this immuneACCESS table, which keeps in-frame sequences only. Checked studies attribute under half of the gap to unresolved V genes and leave the rest unexplained. V and J calls and clone size are given by that table; D and trimming were obtained from the DNA. The sample table records 50,000 or so clones; more than 75% of these occur just once. Of the sample, 20% to 25% falls within the top ten clones.

CDR1 and CDR2 are read off the germline V gene as SQVTM and ANQGSEA. The germline V end is reduced by 3 bases and the J end by 0 bases; junction bases left unmatched: 5. Its CDR3 holds 16 amino acids, cysteine through phenylalanine. Kept here is only the CDR3 DNA, which spans 48 bases and is read in frame from base 1. The collaborating institutions used their own protocols to collect whole blood in K2EDTA tubes. Collaborator samples were shipped for TCRbeta analysis as frozen whole blood, isolated PBMCs, or DNA extracted from either sample type. The sequence joins TRBV29-1 to TRBJ1-4; TRBD1 aligns with 9 central bases. Input material: peripheral blood. The clonotype comes from an elderly woman with acute or convalescent COVID-19. The DNA is TGCAGCGTTGACTGGACAGGGGTCGCAACTAATGAAAAACTGTTTTTT. Its translation reads: CSVDWTGVATNEKLFF.